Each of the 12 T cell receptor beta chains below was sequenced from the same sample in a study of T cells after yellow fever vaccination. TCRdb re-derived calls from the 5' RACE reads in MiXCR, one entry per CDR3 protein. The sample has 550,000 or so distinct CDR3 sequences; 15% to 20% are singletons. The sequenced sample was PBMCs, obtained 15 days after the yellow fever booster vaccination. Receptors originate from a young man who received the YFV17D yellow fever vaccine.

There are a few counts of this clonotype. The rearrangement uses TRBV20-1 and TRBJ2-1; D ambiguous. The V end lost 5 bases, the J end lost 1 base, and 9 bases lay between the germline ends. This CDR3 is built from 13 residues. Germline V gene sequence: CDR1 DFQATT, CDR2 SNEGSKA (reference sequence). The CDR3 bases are TGCAGTGCTCCCCCGGCGTCCTACAATGAGCAGTTCTTC. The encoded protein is CSAPPASYNEQFF.

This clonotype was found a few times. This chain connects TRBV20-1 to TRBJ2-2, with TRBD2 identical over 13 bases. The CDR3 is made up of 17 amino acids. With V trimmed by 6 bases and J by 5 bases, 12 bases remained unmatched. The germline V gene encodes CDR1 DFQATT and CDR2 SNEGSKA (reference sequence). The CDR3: CSALSTSGRPGTGELFF. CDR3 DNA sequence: TGCAGTGCACTCTCGACTAGCGGGAGGCCCGGAACCGGGGAGCTGTTTTTT.

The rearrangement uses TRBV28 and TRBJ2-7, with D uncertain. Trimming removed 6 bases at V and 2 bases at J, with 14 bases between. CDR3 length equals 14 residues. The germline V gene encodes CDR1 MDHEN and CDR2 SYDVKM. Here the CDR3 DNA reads TGTGCCAGCAGGCCTCCCACGGCTCCCTACGAGCAGTACTTC. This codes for CASRPPTAPYEQYF.

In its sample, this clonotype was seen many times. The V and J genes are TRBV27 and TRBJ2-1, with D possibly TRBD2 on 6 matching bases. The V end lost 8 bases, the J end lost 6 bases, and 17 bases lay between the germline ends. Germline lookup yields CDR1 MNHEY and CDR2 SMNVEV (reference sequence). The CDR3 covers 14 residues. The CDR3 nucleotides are TGTGCCAGCTGGAGGGCCCCCTTATTCAATGAGCAGTTCTTC. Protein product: CASWRAPLFNEQFF.

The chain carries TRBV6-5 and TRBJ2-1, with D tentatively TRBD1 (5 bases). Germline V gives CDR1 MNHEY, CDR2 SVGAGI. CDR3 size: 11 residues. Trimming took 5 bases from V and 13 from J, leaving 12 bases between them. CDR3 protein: CASSGLGLQFF. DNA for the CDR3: TGTGCCAGCAGTGGCCTGGGGCTTCAGTTCTTC.

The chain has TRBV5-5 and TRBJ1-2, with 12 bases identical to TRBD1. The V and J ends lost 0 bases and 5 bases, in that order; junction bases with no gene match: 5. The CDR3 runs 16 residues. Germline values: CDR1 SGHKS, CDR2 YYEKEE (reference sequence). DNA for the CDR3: TGTGCCAGCAGCTTGGACGGGACAGGGGGCTGGTATGGCTACACCTTC. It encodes CASSLDGTGGWYGYTF.

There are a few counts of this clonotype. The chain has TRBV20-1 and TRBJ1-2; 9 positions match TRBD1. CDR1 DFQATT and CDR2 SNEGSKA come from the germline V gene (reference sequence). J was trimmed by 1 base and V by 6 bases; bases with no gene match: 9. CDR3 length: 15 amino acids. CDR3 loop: CSAQTGGAGNYGYTF. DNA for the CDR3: TGCAGTGCCCAAACAGGGGGCGCGGGTAACTATGGCTACACCTTC.

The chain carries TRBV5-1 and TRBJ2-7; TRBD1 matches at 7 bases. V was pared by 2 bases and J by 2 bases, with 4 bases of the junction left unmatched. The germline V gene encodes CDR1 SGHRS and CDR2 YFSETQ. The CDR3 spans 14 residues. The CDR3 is CASSLRGQTYEQYF. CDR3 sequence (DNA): TGCGCCAGCAGCTTAAGGGGACAGACCTACGAGCAGTACTTC.

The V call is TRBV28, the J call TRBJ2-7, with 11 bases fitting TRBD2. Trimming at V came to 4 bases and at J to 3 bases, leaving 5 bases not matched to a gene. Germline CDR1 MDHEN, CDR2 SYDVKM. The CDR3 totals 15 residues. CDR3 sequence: CASSSPGLADYEQYF. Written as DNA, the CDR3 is TGTGCCAGCAGTTCCCCGGGACTAGCGGACTACGAGCAGTACTTC.

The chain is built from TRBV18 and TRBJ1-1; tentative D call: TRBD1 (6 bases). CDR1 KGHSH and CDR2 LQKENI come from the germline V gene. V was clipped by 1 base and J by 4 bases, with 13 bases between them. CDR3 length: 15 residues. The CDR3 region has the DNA TGTGCCAGCTCACCACAGACTTCAGGGGCCACTGAAGCTTTCTTT. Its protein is CASSPQTSGATEAFF.

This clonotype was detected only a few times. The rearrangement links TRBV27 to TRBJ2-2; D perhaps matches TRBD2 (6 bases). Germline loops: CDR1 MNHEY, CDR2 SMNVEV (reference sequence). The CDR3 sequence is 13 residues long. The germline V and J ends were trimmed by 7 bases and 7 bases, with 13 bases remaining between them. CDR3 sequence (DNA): TGTGCCAGCACGGAGGGAGCGATCGGGGAGCTGTTTTTT. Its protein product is CASTEGAIGELFF.

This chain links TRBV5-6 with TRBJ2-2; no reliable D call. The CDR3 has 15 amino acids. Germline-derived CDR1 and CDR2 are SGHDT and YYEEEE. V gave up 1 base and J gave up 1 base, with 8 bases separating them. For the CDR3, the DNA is TGTGCCAGCAGCTTGTTCGCACAGAACACCGGGGAGCTGTTTTTT. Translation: CASSLFAQNTGELFF.